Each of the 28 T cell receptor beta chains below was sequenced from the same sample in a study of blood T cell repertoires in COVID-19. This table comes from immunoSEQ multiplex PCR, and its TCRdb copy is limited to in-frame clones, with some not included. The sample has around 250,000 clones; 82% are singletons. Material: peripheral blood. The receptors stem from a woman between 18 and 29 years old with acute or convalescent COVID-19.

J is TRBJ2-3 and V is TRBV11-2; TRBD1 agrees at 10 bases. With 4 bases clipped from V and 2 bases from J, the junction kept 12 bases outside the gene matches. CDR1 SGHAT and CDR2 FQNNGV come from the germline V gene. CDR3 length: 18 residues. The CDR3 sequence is CASSSRHWDRGFTDTQYF. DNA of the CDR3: TGTGCCAGCAGCTCCCGACACTGGGACAGGGGATTCACAGATACGCAGTATTTT. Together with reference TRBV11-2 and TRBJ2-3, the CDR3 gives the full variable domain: EAGVAQSPRYKIIEKRQSVAFWCNPISGHATLYWYQQILGQGPKLLIQFQNNGVVDDSQLPKDRFSAERLKGVDSTLKIQPAKLEDSAVYLCASSSRHWDRGFTDTQYFGPGTRLTVL.

DNA of the CDR3: TGTGCCAGCAGCCCCACTAGCGGGAGCCACGAGCAGTACTTC. Translating gives CASSPTSGSHEQYF. This chain links TRBV7-3 with TRBJ2-7, with 11 nucleotides matching TRBD2. The CDR3 consists of 14 residues. Unmatched junction bases numbered 5, after V lost 5 bases and J lost 5 bases. CDR1 is SGHTA and CDR2 is FQGTGA in the germline V gene.

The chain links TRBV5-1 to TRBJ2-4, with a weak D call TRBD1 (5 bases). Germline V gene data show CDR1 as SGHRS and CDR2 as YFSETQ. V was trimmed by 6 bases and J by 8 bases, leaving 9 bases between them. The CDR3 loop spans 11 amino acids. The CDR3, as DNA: TGCGCCAGCAAGTTAGGGGACATTCAGTACTTC. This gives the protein CASKLGDIQYF.

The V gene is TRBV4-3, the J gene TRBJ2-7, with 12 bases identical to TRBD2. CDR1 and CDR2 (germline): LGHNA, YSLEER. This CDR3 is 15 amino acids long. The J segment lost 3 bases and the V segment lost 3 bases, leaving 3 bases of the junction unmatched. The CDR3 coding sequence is TGCGCCAGCAGCCAGCTAGCGGGAGGGCTCTACGAGCAGTACTTC. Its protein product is CASSQLAGGLYEQYF.

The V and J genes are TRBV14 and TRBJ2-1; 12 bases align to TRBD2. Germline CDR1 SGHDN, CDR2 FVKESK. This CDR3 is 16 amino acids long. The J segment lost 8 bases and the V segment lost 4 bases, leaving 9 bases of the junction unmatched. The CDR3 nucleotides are TGTGCCAGCAGCCCTAGACTAGCGGGAGATAGGGATGAGCAGTTCTTC. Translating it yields CASSPRLAGDRDEQFF.

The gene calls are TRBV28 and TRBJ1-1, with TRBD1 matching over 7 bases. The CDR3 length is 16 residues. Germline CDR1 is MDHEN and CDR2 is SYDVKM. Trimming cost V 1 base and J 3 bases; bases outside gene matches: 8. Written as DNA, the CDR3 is TGTGCCAGCAGTTTATCGAGTGACAGGGTTTACACTGAAGCTTTCTTT. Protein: CASSLSSDRVYTEAFF. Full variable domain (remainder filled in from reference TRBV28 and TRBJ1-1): DVKVTQSSRYLVKRTGEKVFLECVQDMDHENMFWYRQDPGLGLRLIYFSYDVKMKEKGDIPEGYSVSREKKERFSLILESASTNQTSMYLCASSLSSDRVYTEAFFGQGTRLTVV.

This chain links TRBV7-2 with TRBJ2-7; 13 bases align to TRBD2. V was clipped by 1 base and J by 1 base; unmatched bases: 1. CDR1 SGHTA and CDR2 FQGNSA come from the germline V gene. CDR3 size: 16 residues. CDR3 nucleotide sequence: TGTGCCAGCAGCTTAGAACTAGCGGGAGGGTCCTACGAGCAGTACTTC. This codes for CASSLELAGGSYEQYF. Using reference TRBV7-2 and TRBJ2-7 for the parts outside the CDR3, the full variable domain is GAGVSQSPSNKVTEKGKDVELRCDPISGHTALYWYRQSLGQGLEFLIYFQGNSAPDKSGLPSDRFSAERTGGSVSTLTIQRTQQEDSAVYLCASSLELAGGSYEQYFGPGTRLTVT.

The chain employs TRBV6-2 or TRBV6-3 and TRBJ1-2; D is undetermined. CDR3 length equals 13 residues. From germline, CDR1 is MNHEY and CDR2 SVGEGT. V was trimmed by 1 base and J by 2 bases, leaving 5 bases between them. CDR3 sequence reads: CASSYWQNYGYTF. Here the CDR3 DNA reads TGTGCCAGCAGTTACTGGCAGAACTATGGCTACACCTTC.

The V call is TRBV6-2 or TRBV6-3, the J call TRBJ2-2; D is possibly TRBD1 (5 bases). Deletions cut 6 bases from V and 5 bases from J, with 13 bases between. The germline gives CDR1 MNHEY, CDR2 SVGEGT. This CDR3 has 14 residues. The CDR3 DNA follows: TGTGCCAGCAGCCGCGACAGTGCGACCGGGGAGCTGTTTTTT. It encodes CASSRDSATGELFF.

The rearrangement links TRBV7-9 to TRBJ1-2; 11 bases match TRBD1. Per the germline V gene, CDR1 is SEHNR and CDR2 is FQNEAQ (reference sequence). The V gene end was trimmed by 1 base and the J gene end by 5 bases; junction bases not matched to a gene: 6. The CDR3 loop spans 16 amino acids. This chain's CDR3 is CASSLVGTGGRYGYTF. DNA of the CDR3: TGTGCCAGCAGCTTAGTCGGGACAGGGGGGAGGTATGGCTACACCTTC.

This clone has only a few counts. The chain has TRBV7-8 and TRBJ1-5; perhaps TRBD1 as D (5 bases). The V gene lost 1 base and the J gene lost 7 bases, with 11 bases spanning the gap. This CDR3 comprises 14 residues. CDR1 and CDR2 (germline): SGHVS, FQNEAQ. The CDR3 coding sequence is TGTGCCAGCAGCTTAGATTGGGGCTCCCAGCCCCAGCATTTT. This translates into CASSLDWGSQPQHF. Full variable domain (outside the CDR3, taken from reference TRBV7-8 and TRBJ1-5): GAGVSQSPRYKVAKRGQDVALRCDPISGHVSLFWYQQALGQGPEFLTYFQNEAQLDKSGLPSDRFFAERPEGSVSTLKIQRTQQEDSAVYLCASSLDWGSQPQHFGDGTRLSIL.

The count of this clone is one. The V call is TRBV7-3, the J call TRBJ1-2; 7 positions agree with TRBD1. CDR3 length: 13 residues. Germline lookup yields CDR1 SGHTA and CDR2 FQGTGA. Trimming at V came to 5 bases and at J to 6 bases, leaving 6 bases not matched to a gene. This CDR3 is CASSPRTGDGYTF. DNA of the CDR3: TGTGCCAGCAGCCCGCGGACAGGTGATGGCTACACCTTC.

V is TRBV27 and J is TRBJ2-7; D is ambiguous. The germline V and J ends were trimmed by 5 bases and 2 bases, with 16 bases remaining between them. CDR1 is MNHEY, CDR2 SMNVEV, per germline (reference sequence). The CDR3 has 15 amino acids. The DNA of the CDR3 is TGTGCCAGCAGTCCAGGTGCCCCATTTCCCTACGAGCAGTACTTC. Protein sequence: CASSPGAPFPYEQYF.

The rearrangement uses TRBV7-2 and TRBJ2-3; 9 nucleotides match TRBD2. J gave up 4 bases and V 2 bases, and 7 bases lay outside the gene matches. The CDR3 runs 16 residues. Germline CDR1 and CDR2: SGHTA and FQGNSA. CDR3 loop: CASSLLGGRAPDTQYF. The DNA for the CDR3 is TGTGCCAGCAGCTTACTAGGCGGGAGGGCCCCAGATACGCAGTATTTT.

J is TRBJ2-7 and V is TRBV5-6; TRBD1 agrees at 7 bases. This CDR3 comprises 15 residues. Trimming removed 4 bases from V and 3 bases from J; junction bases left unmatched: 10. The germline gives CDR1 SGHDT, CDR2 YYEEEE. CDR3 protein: CASSAGQVNLYEQYF. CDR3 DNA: TGTGCCAGCAGCGCAGGACAGGTTAACCTCTACGAGCAGTACTTC.

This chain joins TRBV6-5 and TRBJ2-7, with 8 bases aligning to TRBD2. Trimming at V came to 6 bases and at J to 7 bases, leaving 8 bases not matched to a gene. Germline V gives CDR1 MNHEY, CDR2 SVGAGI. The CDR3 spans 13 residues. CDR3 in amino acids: CASRSGGAGEQYF. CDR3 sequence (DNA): TGTGCCAGCAGGTCGGGGGGGGCTGGGGAGCAGTACTTC.

The DNA of the CDR3 is TGTGCCTGGAGTCTTGGACAGGGTAATCAGCCCCAGCATTTT. Translation: CAWSLGQGNQPQHF. The gene calls are TRBV30 and TRBJ1-5, with TRBD1 matching over 8 bases. V was pared by 2 bases and J by 4 bases, with 4 bases of the junction left unmatched. The CDR3 loop spans 14 amino acids. CDR1 GTSNPN and CDR2 SVGIG come from the germline V gene (reference sequence).

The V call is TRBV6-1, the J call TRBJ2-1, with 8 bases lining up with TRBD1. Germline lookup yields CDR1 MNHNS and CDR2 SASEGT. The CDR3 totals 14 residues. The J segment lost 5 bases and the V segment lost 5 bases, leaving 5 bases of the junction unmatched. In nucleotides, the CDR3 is TGTGCCAGCAGTTCGACGGACAGGGACAATGAGCAGTTCTTC. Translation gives CASSSTDRDNEQFF.

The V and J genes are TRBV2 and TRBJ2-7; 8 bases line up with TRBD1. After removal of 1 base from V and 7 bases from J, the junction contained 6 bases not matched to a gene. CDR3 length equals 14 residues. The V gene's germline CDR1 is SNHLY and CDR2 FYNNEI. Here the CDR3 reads CASSEGRTGREQYF. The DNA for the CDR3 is TGTGCCAGCAGTGAAGGTAGGACAGGGCGAGAGCAGTACTTC. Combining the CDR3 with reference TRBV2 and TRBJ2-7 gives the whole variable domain EPEVTQTPSHQVTQMGQEVILRCVPISNHLYFYWYRQILGQKVEFLVSFYNNEISEKSEIFDDQFSVERPDGSNFTLKIRSTKLEDSAMYFCASSEGRTGREQYFGPGTRLTVT.

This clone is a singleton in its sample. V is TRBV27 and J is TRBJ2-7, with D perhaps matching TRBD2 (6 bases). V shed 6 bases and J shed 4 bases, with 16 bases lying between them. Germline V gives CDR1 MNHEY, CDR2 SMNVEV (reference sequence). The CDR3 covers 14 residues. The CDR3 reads CASRPGLQTYEQYF. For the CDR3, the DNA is TGTGCCAGCAGACCGGGACTCCAAACTTACGAGCAGTACTTC.

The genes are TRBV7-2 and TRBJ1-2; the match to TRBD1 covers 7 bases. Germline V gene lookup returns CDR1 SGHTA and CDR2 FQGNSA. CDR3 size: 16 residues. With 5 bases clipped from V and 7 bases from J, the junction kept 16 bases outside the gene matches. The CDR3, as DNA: TGTGCCAGCAGCCTGGGGTGGTCTGAGGGGGCAGGTGGCTACACCTTC. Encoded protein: CASSLGWSEGAGGYTF.

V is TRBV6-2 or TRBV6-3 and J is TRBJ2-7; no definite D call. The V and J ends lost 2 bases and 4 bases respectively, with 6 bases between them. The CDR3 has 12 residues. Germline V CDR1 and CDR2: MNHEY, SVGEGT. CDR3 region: CASSYGQYEQYF. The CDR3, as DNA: TGTGCCAGCAGTTACGGGCAGTACGAGCAGTACTTC.

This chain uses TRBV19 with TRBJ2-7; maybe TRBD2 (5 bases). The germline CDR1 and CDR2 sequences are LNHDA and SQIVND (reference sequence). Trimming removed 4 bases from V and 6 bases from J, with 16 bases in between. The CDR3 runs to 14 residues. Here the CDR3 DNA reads TGTGCCAGTAGTAGAGGGCTAGAGGGCTCCGAGCAGTACTTC. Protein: CASSRGLEGSEQYF. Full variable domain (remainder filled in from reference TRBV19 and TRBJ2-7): DGGITQSPKYLFRKEGQNVTLSCEQNLNHDAMYWYRQDPGQGLRLIYYSQIVNDFQKGDIAEGYSVSREKKESFPLTVTSAQKNPTAFYLCASSRGLEGSEQYFGPGTRLTVT.

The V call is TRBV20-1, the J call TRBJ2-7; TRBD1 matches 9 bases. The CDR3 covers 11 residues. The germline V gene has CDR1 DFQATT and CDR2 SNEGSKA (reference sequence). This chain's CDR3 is CGGQGSYEQYF. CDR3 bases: TGCGGGGGACAGGGCTCCTACGAGCAGTACTTC.

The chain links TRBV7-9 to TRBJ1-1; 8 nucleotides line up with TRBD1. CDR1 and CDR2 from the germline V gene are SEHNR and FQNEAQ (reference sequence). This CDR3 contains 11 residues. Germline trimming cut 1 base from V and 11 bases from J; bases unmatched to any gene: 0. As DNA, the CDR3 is TGTGCCAGCAGCTTAGGGGACAGGGCTTTCTTT. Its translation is CASSLGDRAFF.

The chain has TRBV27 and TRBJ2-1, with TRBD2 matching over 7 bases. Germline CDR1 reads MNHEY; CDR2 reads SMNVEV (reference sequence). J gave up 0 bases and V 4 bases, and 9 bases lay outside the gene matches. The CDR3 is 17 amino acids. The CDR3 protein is CASSSPGTIDSYNEQFF. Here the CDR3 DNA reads TGTGCCAGCAGTTCACCCGGGACTATCGACTCCTACAATGAGCAGTTCTTC.

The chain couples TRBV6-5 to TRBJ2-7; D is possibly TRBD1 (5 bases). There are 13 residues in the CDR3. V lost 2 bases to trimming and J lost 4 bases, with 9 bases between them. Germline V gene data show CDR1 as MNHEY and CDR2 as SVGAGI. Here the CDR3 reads CASSYGHGYEQYF. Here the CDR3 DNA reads TGTGCCAGCAGTTACGGACACGGGTACGAGCAGTACTTC.

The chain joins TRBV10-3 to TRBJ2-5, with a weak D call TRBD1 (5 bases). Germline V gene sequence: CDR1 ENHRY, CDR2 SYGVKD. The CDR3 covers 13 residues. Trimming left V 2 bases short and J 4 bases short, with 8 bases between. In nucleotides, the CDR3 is TGTGCCATCAGTGAGAGACAGTCAGAGACCCAGTACTTC. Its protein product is CAISERQSETQYF.